Listed here are 2 T cell receptor beta chains from one sample, sequenced in a study of blood T cell repertoires in COVID-19. Profiled with immunoSEQ multiplex PCR; TCRdb holds only in-frame clones, not every one. Seen here are about 160,000 clones, 70% to 90% observed once, and the top ten hold about 7%. The sequenced sample was peripheral blood. All receptors come from a middle-aged man with active or convalescent COVID-19.

The gene calls are TRBV9 and TRBJ2-2, with 7 nucleotides matching TRBD2. V was clipped by 0 bases and J by 2 bases; unmatched bases: 4. This CDR3 has 16 residues. CDR1 and CDR2 from the germline V gene are SGDLS and YYNGEE. In DNA form, the CDR3 reads TGTGCCAGCAGCGTAGGGCTAGCGGTTAACACCGGGGAGCTGTTTTTT. Translated, it gives CASSVGLAVNTGELFF.

This clone was recorded once. The chain couples TRBV20-1 to TRBJ2-1, with D maybe TRBD2 (6 bases). This CDR3 is built from 11 residues. Germline assignment: CDR1 DFQATT and CDR2 SNEGSKA (reference sequence). The CDR3 DNA follows: TGCTGTTGGGGGGCCTACAATGAGCAGTTCTTC. Protein sequence: CCWGAYNEQFF.